This T cell receptor (beta chain) was sequenced for a study of T-cell reconstitution after alpha-beta-depleted transplantation in children. Unique molecular identifiers were incorporated during preparation of the TCRbeta library. TCRdb reanalysed the PCR reads using MiXCR and keeps one entry per CDR3 protein. This repertoire shows about 300,000 distinct CDR3 sequences, 9.5% to 13% found once; its top ten account for just under 7.5%. This clonotype has ten or more counts. Antigen unknown. The CDR3 extends over 14 amino acids. Between the trimmed V and J ends, which lost 8 bases and 4 bases, there was a span of 15 bases. Study-wide findings and caveats: TCRbeta diversity was high at day 60 in some patients (a result of surviving recipient T cells and thymic progenitors). Fresh T-cell production supplied most of the T-cell counts and diversity seen one year after transplant. After transplant, at about two months, alpha-beta T cells were reportedly derived from several hundred expanded graft clones.

The rearrangement joins TRBV12-3 or TRBV12-4 to TRBJ1-5; D not resolved. The sequence was obtained from a boy in the first two years of life with acute myeloid leukemia, due to receive a stem cell transplant. The source was PBMCs, collected before TCRalphabeta/CD19-depleted stem cell transplant. The CDR3 loop reads CASALAGLNQPQHF. The CDR3 coding sequence is TGTGCCAGCGCCCTCGCAGGTTTGAATCAGCCCCAGCATTTT.